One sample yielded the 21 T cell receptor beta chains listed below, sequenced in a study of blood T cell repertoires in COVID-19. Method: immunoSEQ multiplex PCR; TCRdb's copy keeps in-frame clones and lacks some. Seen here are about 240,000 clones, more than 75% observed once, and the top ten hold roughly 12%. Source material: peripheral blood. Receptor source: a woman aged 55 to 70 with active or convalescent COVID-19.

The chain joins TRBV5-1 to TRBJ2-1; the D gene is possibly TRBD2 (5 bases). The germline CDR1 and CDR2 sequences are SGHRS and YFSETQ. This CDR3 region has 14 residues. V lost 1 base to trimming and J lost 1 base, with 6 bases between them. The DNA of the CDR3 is TGCGCCAGCAGCTTGCGGGATTCCTACAATGAGCAGTTCTTC. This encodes CASSLRDSYNEQFF.

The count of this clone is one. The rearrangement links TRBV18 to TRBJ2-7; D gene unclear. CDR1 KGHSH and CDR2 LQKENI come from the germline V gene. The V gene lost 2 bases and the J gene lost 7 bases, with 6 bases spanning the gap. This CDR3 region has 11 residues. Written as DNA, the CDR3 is TGTGCCAGCTCACCAGAGAGTGAGCAGTACTTC. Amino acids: CASSPESEQYF.

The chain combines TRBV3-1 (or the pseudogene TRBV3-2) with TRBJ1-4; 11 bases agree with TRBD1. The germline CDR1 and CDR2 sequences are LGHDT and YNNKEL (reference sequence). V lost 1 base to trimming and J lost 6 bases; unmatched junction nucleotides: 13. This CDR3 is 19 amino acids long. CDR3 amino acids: CASSQARTGGEFLDEKLFF. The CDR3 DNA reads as TGTGCCAGCAGCCAAGCCCGGACAGGGGGCGAGTTTCTGGATGAAAAACTGTTTTTT.

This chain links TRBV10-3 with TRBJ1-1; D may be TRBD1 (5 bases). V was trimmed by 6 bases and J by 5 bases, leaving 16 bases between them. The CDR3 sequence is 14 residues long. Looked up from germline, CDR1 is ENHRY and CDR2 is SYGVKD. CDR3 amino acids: CAISEVTGGTEAFF. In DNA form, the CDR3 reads TGTGCCATCAGCGAAGTCACGGGGGGTACTGAAGCTTTCTTT.

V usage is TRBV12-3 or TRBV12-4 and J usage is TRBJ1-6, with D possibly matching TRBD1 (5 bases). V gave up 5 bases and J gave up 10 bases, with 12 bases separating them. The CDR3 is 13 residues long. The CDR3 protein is CASSQQVHSPLHF. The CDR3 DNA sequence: TGTGCCAGCAGTCAACAGGTTCACTCACCCCTCCACTTT.

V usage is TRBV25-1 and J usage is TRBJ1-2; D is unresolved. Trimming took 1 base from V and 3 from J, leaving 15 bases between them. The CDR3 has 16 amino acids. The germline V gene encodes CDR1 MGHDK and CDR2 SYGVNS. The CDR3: CASSELGWREDYGYTF. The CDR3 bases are TGTGCCAGCAGTGAATTGGGTTGGAGAGAGGACTATGGCTACACCTTC.

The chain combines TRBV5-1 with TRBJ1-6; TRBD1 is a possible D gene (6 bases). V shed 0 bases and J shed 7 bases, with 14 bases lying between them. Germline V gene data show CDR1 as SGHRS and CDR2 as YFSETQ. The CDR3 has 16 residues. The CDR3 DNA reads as TGCGCCAGCAGCTTGGTTGGGGGCCGGGGCAATTCACCCCTCCACTTT. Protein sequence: CASSLVGGRGNSPLHF.

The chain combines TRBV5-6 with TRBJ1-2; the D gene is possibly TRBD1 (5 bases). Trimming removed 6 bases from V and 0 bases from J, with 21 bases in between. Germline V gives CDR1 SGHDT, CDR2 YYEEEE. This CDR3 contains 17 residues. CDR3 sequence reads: CASNELGTRGTNYGYTF. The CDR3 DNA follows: TGTGCCAGCAACGAACTAGGGACGCGGGGGACTAACTATGGCTACACCTTC.

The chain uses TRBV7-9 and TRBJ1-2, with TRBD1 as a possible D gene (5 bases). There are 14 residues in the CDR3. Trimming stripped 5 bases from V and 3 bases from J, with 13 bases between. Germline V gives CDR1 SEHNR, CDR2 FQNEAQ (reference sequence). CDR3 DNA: TGTGCCAGCAGCCCAAATTGGGGGGACTATGGCTACACCTTC. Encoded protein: CASSPNWGDYGYTF.

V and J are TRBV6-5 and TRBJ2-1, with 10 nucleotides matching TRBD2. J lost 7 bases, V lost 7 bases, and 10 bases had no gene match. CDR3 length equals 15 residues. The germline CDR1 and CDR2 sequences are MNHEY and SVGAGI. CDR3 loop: CASTSAGGPGNEQFF. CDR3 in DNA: TGTGCCAGCACGTCAGCGGGGGGGCCTGGTAATGAGCAGTTCTTC.

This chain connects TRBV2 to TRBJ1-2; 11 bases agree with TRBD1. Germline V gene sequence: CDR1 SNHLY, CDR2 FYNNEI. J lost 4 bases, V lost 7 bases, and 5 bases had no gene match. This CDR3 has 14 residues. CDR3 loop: CASNRDRGSYGYTF. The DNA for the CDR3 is TGTGCCAGCAACCGGGACAGGGGGTCCTATGGCTACACCTTC.

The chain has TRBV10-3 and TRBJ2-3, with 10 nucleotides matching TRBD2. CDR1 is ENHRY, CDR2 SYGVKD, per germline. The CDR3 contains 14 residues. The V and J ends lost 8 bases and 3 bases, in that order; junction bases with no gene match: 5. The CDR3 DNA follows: TGTGCCATCGCGGGACTAGCGAGTACAGATACGCAGTATTTT. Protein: CAIAGLASTDTQYF.

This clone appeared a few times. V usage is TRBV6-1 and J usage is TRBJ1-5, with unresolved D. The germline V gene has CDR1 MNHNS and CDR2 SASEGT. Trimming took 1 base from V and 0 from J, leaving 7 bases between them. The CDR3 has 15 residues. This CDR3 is CASSEEAVSNQPQHF. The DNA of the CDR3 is TGTGCCAGCAGTGAAGAGGCGGTTAGCAATCAGCCCCAGCATTTT.

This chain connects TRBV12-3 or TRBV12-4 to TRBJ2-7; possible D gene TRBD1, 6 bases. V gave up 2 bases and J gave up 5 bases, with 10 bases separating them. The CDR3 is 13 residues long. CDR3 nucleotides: TGTGCCAGCAGTTTACAGGGGTTGGACGAGCAGTACTTC. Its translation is CASSLQGLDEQYF.

The CDR3 sequence is CASSRGGTEAFF. CDR3 sequence (DNA): TGTGCCAGCAGCCGCGGGGGGACTGAAGCTTTCTTT. The J gene is TRBJ1-1, the V gene TRBV11-1; D might be TRBD1 (5 bases). The V end was cut by 5 bases, the J end by 5 bases, with 9 bases between. Germline V gene sequence: CDR1 SGHAT, CDR2 FQDESV (reference sequence). This CDR3 is built from 12 residues. Variable domain in full (rest from reference TRBV11-1 and TRBJ1-1): EAEVAQSPRYKITEKSQAVAFWCDPISGHATLYWYRQILGQGPELLVQFQDESVVDDSQLPKDRFSAERLKGVDSTLKIQPAELGDSAMYLCASSRGGTEAFFGQGTRLTVV.

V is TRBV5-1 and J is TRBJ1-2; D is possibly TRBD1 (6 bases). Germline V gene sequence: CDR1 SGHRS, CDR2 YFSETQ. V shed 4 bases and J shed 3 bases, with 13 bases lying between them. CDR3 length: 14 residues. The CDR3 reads CASSPSQGYYGYTF. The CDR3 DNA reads TGCGCCAGCAGCCCCTCACAGGGATACTATGGCTACACCTTC.

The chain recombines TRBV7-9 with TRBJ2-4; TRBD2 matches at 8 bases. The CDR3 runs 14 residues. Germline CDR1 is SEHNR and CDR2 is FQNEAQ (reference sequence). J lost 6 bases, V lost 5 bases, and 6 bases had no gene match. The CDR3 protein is CASSISGAGNIQYF. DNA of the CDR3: TGTGCCAGCAGCATTAGCGGGGCCGGAAACATTCAGTACTTC. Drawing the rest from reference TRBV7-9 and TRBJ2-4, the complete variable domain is DTGVSQNPRHKITKRGQNVTFRCDPISEHNRLYWYRQTLGQGPEFLTYFQNEAQLEKSRLLSDRFSAERPKGSFSTLEIQRTEQGDSAMYLCASSISGAGNIQYFGAGTRLSVL.

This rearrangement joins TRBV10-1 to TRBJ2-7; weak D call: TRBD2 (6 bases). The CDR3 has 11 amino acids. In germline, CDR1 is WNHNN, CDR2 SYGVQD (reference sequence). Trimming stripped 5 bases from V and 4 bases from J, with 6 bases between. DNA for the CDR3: TGCGCCAGCAGTCGGGGGTACGAGCAGTACTTC. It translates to CASSRGYEQYF.

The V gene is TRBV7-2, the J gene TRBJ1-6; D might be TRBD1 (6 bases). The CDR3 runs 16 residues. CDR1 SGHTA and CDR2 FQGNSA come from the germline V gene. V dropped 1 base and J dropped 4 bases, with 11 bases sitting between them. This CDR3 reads CASSLGRDKYNSPLHF. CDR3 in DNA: TGTGCCAGCAGCTTAGGTCGGGACAAATATAATTCACCCCTCCACTTT.

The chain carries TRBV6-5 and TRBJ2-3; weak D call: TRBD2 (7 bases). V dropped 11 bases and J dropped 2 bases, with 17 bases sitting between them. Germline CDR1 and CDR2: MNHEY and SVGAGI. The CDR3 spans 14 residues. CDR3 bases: TGTGCCTCCAGGGGCGGGGGCCACACAGATACGCAGTATTTT. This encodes CASRGGGHTDTQYF.

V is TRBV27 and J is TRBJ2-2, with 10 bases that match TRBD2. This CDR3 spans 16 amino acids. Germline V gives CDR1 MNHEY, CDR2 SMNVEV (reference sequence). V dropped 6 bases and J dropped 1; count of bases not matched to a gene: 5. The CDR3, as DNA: TGTGCCAGCAGGGGAAGACTAGCGGGGAACACCGGGGAGCTGTTTTTT. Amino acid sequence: CASRGRLAGNTGELFF.